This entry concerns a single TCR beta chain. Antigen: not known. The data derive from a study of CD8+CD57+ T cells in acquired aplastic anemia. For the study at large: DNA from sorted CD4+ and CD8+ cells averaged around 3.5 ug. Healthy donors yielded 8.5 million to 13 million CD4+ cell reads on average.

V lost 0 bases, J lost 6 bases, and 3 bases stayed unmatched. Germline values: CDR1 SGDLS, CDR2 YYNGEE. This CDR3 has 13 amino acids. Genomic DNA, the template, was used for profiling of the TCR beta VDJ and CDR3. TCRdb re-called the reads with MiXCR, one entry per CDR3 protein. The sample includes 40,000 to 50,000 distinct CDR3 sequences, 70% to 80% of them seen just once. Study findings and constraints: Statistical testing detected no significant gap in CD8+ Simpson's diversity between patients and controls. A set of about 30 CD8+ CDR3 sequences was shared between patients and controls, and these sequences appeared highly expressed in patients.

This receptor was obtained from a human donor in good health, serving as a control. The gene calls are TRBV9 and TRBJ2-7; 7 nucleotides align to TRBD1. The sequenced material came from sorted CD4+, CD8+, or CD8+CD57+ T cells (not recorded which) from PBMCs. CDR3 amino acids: CASSVAGGSEQYF. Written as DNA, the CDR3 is TGTGCCAGCAGCGTAGCAGGGGGTTCCGAGCAGTACTTC.